These 31 T cell receptor beta chains were all obtained from the same sample, sequenced in a study of neurological immune-mediated disorders (dated by TCRdb to the late 2010s). Libraries were built with 5' RACE. Sequenced on an Illumina HiSeq 2500. Using fastp at Q25 and MiXCR, TCRdb reprocessed the public reads and kept productive beta chains. Entries are consolidated by CDR3 protein sequence, retaining the most common genes and DNA. The sample has more than 70,000 distinct CDR3 sequences on record, around 9.6% of them singletons. The ten largest clones capture approximately 10% of the sample. The sample's time point label, in plain terms: longitudinal time-point 1 (baseline). The specimen sequenced was PBMCs. The receptor source for this set is a man aged 25-40 years in good health.

This clonotype was recorded at least ten times. The CDR3 protein is CASSLGLAGAEETQYF. The CDR3 DNA reads as TGCGCCAGCAGCTTGGGACTAGCGGGAGCTGAAGAGACCCAGTACTTC. The chain has TRBV5-1 and TRBJ2-5; 12 nucleotides line up with TRBD2. Germline loops: CDR1 SGHRS, CDR2 YFSETQ. The J segment lost 3 bases and the V segment lost 0 bases, leaving 3 bases of the junction unmatched. This CDR3 has 16 amino acids.

This clonotype was detected ten times or more. The genes are TRBV20-1 and TRBJ2-1, with D possibly matching TRBD2 (5 bases). The V and J ends lost 8 bases and 4 bases respectively, with 18 bases between them. There are 14 residues in the CDR3. The germline CDR1 and CDR2 sequences are DFQATT and SNEGSKA (reference sequence). CDR3 in amino acids: CSPDERRYYNEQFF. The CDR3 nucleotides are TGCAGTCCCGACGAGCGGAGATATTACAATGAGCAGTTCTTC.

This clonotype was picked up many times. This chain links TRBV20-1 with TRBJ1-3; D perhaps matches TRBD1 (6 bases). V gave up 3 bases and J gave up 2 bases, with 11 bases separating them. Germline values: CDR1 DFQATT, CDR2 SNEGSKA (reference sequence). The CDR3 is made up of 14 amino acids. The CDR3 region has the DNA TGCAGTGCTAGTGGGGGCGCCGCTGGAAACACCATATATTTT. Its translation is CSASGGAAGNTIYF.

This clonotype showed up many times. The rearrangement links TRBV29-1 to TRBJ2-7; possibly TRBD1 or TRBD2 for D (5 bases each). Trimming shortened V by 4 bases and J by 0 bases, and 13 bases separated the two germline ends. CDR3 length: 14 residues. Germline V CDR1 and CDR2: SQVTM, ANQGSEA. The CDR3 loop reads CSVASRGSSYEQYF. CDR3 sequence (DNA): TGCAGCGTTGCCAGCCGGGGCAGCTCCTACGAGCAGTACTTC.

The chain couples TRBV7-9 to TRBJ2-7; the D is unclear. CDR1 SEHNR and CDR2 FQNEAQ come from the germline V gene (reference sequence). V was clipped by 5 bases and J by 6 bases, with 11 bases between them. This CDR3 spans 12 amino acids. The CDR3 region is CASSHDVGEQYF. The DNA for the CDR3 is TGTGCCAGCAGCCACGACGTGGGCGAGCAGTACTTC.

The rearrangement uses TRBV5-1 and TRBJ2-3; possibly TRBD2 for D (5 bases). The V and J ends lost 7 bases and 0 bases respectively, with 12 bases between them. The CDR3 contains 14 residues. CDR1 is SGHRS, CDR2 YFSETQ, per germline. CDR3 nucleotides: TGCGCCAGCGGGAGCGACCATAGCACAGATACGCAGTATTTT. Translation gives CASGSDHSTDTQYF. Complete variable domain (other parts from reference TRBV5-1 and TRBJ2-3): KAGVTQTPRYLIKTRGQQVTLSCSPISGHRSVSWYQQTPGQGLQFLFEYFSETQRNKGNFPGRFSGRQFSNSRSEMNVSTLELGDSALYLCASGSDHSTDTQYFGPGTRLTVL.

This clonotype was seen repeatedly, ten times or more. One end of the junction varies from germline; a read error may be responsible. This chain joins TRBV5-1 and TRBJ2-4; TRBD1 aligns across 7 bases. Germline assignment: CDR1 SGHRS and CDR2 YFSETQ. The CDR3 covers 15 residues. CDR3 loop: CASRLGQLAKNIQYF. The CDR3 nucleotides read TGCGCCAGCAGATTGGGACAGCTAGCCAAAAACATTCAGTACTTC.

The chain links TRBV21-1 to TRBJ2-5; the table's D call, TRBD1, was not checked against the DNA. TRBV21-1 is a pseudogene. The CDR3 loop spans 16 amino acids. The CDR3 sequence: CASSNGDRRFQETQYF. CDR3 DNA: TGTGCCAGCAGCAATGGGGACAGGCGATTCCAAGAGACCCAGTACTTC.

This clonotype was counted at least ten times. The V gene is TRBV6-2 or TRBV6-3, the J gene TRBJ2-7; 9 bases are a match to TRBD2. Germline V gives CDR1 MNHEY, CDR2 SVGEGT. V lost 2 bases, J lost 6 bases, and 8 bases stayed unmatched. This CDR3 contains 15 residues. This CDR3 is CASSYTAGGPSEQYF. The DNA for the CDR3 is TGTGCCAGCAGTTACACGGCGGGAGGGCCGTCCGAGCAGTACTTC.

This clonotype was seen repeatedly, ten times or more. CDR3 sequence: CASSVSGTTQDTQYF. CDR3 nucleotide sequence: TGTGCCAGCAGCGTGAGCGGGACTACCCAAGATACGCAGTATTTT. The chain has TRBV9 and TRBJ2-3; 7 bases are shared with TRBD2. CDR3 length: 15 residues. Germline CDR1 and CDR2: SGDLS and YYNGEE. V shed 2 bases and J 5 bases; nucleotides not matched to a gene: 8.

This clonotype was seen repeatedly, ten times or more. The chain has TRBV5-1 and TRBJ1-3; 7 bases map to TRBD1. Trimming removed 4 bases from V and 2 bases from J; junction bases left unmatched: 3. Looked up from germline, CDR1 is SGHRS and CDR2 is YFSETQ. CDR3 length equals 14 residues. The CDR3 spells CASSPTGTGNTIYF. The CDR3 coding sequence is TGCGCCAGCAGCCCGACAGGGACTGGAAACACCATATATTTT. The full variable domain, with the rest looked up from reference TRBV5-1 and TRBJ1-3, is KAGVTQTPRYLIKTRGQQVTLSCSPISGHRSVSWYQQTPGQGLQFLFEYFSETQRNKGNFPGRFSGRQFSNSRSEMNVSTLELGDSALYLCASSPTGTGNTIYFGEGSWLTVV.

This clonotype showed up many times. This chain uses TRBV9 with TRBJ1-1; D gene unclear. V was shortened by 3 bases and J by 1 base, with 7 bases between the two germline ends. This CDR3 has 13 residues. CDR1 is SGDLS, CDR2 YYNGEE, per germline. For the CDR3, the DNA is TGTGCCAGCAGCGATTTACAGAACACTGAAGCTTTCTTT. It codes for CASSDLQNTEAFF.

This clonotype showed up just a few times. The rearrangement joins TRBV28 to TRBJ2-3; D remains ambiguous. This CDR3 is 11 amino acids long. V was shortened by 6 bases and J by 7 bases, with 8 bases between the two germline ends. Per the germline V gene, CDR1 is MDHEN and CDR2 is SYDVKM. This chain's CDR3 is CASRTLNTQYF. In DNA form, the CDR3 reads TGTGCCAGCAGAACGTTAAATACGCAGTATTTT.

This clonotype was seen many times. The chain carries TRBV10-3 and TRBJ2-4, with TRBD1 identical over 9 bases. J gave up 7 bases and V 5 bases, and 3 bases lay outside the gene matches. This CDR3 has 13 amino acids. Germline CDR1 ENHRY, CDR2 SYGVKD. CDR3 amino acids: CAISPGQGNIQYF. The CDR3 DNA sequence: TGTGCCATCAGTCCCGGACAGGGGAACATTCAGTACTTC.

This clonotype was seen ten or more times. The chain has TRBV12-3 or TRBV12-4 and TRBJ2-1, with D hard to call. Trimming took 4 bases from V and 6 from J, leaving 4 bases between them. The CDR3 sequence is 11 residues long. The DNA for the CDR3 is TGTGCCAGCAGTTCCCGCAATGAGCAGTTCTTC. Amino acid sequence: CASSSRNEQFF.

Only a few counts were recorded for this clonotype. The rearrangement joins TRBV12-3 or TRBV12-4 to TRBJ1-2; 8 nucleotides align to TRBD1. The CDR3 contains 14 residues. V was pared by 1 base and J by 2 bases, with 0 bases of the junction left unmatched. The CDR3 sequence: CASSLGTGNYGYTF. The DNA of the CDR3 is TGTGCCAGCAGTTTAGGGACAGGGAACTATGGCTACACCTTC.

This clonotype has a count of ten or more. The chain has TRBV20-1 and TRBJ2-7, with D possibly being TRBD2 (6 bases). The V end lost 6 bases, the J end lost 5 bases, and 17 bases lay between the germline ends. This CDR3 region has 13 residues. CDR1 and CDR2 from the germline V gene are DFQATT and SNEGSKA (reference sequence). The CDR3 reads CSAADYGSHEQYF. In nucleotides, the CDR3 is TGCAGTGCCGCCGACTACGGGAGCCACGAGCAGTACTTC.

Many counts were recorded for this clonotype. V is TRBV6-1 and J is TRBJ2-6; D is unclear. CDR3 length: 15 residues. Germline CDR1 is MNHNS and CDR2 is SASEGT. Trimming left V 1 base short and J 0 bases short, with 4 bases between. CDR3 loop: CASSEGGSGANVLTF. CDR3 in DNA: TGTGCCAGCAGTGAAGGGGGCTCTGGGGCCAACGTCCTGACTTTC.

In its sample, this clonotype was seen many times. This chain links TRBV5-1 with TRBJ2-3; D gene unclear. CDR3 length: 15 amino acids. The germline gives CDR1 SGHRS, CDR2 YFSETQ. The V end was cut by 5 bases, the J end by 1 base, with 14 bases between. CDR3 nucleotide sequence: TGCGCCAGCAGGCCTCTGGCTTCGGGCACAGATACGCAGTATTTT. This sequence encodes CASRPLASGTDTQYF.

This clonotype was detected ten times or more. This chain joins TRBV20-1 and TRBJ2-2; TRBD1 might be the D (5 bases). The CDR3 consists of 13 residues. Trimming left V 0 bases short and J 6 bases short, with 8 bases between. Germline V gene lookup returns CDR1 DFQATT and CDR2 SNEGSKA (reference sequence). CDR3 protein: CSARDPGPGELFF. CDR3 coding DNA: TGCAGTGCTAGAGATCCAGGGCCCGGGGAGCTGTTTTTT.

This clonotype was seen repeatedly, ten times or more. The rearrangement uses TRBV3-1 and TRBJ2-7; 8 bases agree with TRBD2. Germline lookup yields CDR1 LGHDT and CDR2 YNNKEL (reference sequence). Germline trimming cut 7 bases from V and 5 bases from J; bases unmatched to any gene: 10. The CDR3 totals 14 residues. CDR3 in amino acids: CASTSSGRTHEQYF. The CDR3 DNA sequence: TGTGCCAGCACCTCAAGCGGGAGAACCCACGAGCAGTACTTC.

This clonotype showed up just a few times. The rearrangement uses TRBV14 and TRBJ1-1, with D unclear. The length of the CDR3 is 17 residues. Germline V lookup: CDR1 SGHDN, CDR2 FVKESK. V was pared by 2 bases and J by 4 bases, with 20 bases between. The CDR3 region has the DNA TGTGCCAGCAGCCAATTTATGAGTGCCAACTTTGGCACTGAAGCTTTCTTT. It codes for CASSQFMSANFGTEAFF.

This clonotype appeared a single time. V and J are TRBV5-1 and TRBJ2-6, with no clear D. CDR3 length: 16 residues. Germline V lookup: CDR1 SGHRS, CDR2 YFSETQ. Trimming removed 0 bases from V and 2 bases from J, with 9 bases in between. The CDR3 reads CASSLALGAGANVLTF. In nucleotides, the CDR3 is TGCGCCAGCAGCTTGGCTTTGGGTGCTGGGGCCAACGTCCTGACTTTC.

This clonotype came up many times. The J gene is TRBJ2-1, the V gene TRBV5-1; 7 positions match TRBD1. V lost 4 bases, J lost 2 bases, and 6 bases stayed unmatched. The germline gives CDR1 SGHRS, CDR2 YFSETQ. This CDR3 is 15 amino acids long. The chain's CDR3 is CASSPVQGTYNEQFF. CDR3 DNA: TGCGCCAGCAGCCCCGTACAGGGGACCTACAATGAGCAGTTCTTC. The variable domain in full, completed from reference TRBV5-1 and TRBJ2-1, reads KAGVTQTPRYLIKTRGQQVTLSCSPISGHRSVSWYQQTPGQGLQFLFEYFSETQRNKGNFPGRFSGRQFSNSRSEMNVSTLELGDSALYLCASSPVQGTYNEQFFGPGTRLTVL.

The table lists this clonotype with many counts. The J gene is TRBJ2-1, the V gene TRBV15, with D unclear. Germline loops: CDR1 LNHNV, CDR2 YYDKDF (reference sequence). The CDR3 spans 14 residues. Trimming removed 0 bases from V and 4 bases from J, with 7 bases in between. In nucleotides, the CDR3 is TGTGCCACCAGCAGAGATCCCGGGTACAATGAGCAGTTCTTC. It specifies CATSRDPGYNEQFF.

Turning to this clonotype: Possible read error: a much larger clone is one base away. The rearrangement uses TRBV28 and TRBJ2-7; TRBD1 is a possible D gene (6 bases). CDR1 is MDHEN and CDR2 is SYDVKM in the germline V gene. This CDR3 has 14 amino acids. V lost 3 bases and J lost 6, with 15 bases in between. In nucleotides, the CDR3 is TGTGCCAGCAGTTTGGCCGTGGGGGCCTTCGAGCAGTACTTC. Translating it yields CASSLAVGAFEQYF.

This clonotype has ten or more counts. This chain uses TRBV4-1 with TRBJ1-2, with 7 bases fitting TRBD1. Germline-derived CDR1 and CDR2 are MGHRA and YSYEKL. CDR3 length: 14 amino acids. Germline trimming cut 3 bases from V and 2 bases from J; bases unmatched to any gene: 3. The CDR3 here is CASSHRDRNYGYTF. In nucleotides, the CDR3 is TGCGCCAGCAGCCATAGGGACAGAAACTATGGCTACACCTTC.

This rearrangement joins TRBV11-2 to TRBJ1-5, with D possibly being TRBD1 (5 bases). The CDR3 length is 14 residues. Trimming pared 5 bases from V and 7 bases from J, leaving 15 bases between. Germline CDR1 and CDR2: SGHAT and FQNNGV. DNA for the CDR3: TGTGCCAGCAGCAGCTCAGGGTTTCAGCAGCCCCAGCATTTT. Translated, it gives CASSSSGFQQPQHF.

This clonotype has at least ten counts. In DNA, the CDR3 is TGCGCCAGCAAATCGACTAGCGGGGCTGAGTGGTATTTT. Translation: CASKSTSGAEWYF. This chain joins TRBV10-1 and TRBJ2-3; TRBD2 matches 11 bases. The V gene's germline CDR1 is WNHNN and CDR2 SYGVQD (reference sequence). The trim removed 7 bases at V and 14 bases at J, leaving 11 bases unmatched. The CDR3 sequence is 13 residues long.

The chain combines TRBV5-1 with TRBJ2-3; TRBD1 is a possible D gene (5 bases). CDR3 size: 15 residues. Looked up from germline, CDR1 is SGHRS and CDR2 is YFSETQ. V was trimmed by 0 bases and J by 2 bases, leaving 10 bases between them. The DNA for the CDR3 is TGCGCCAGCAGCTTGGCTCAGGGCTCCACAGATACGCAGTATTTT. It codes for CASSLAQGSTDTQYF. Complete variable domain (other parts from reference TRBV5-1 and TRBJ2-3): KAGVTQTPRYLIKTRGQQVTLSCSPISGHRSVSWYQQTPGQGLQFLFEYFSETQRNKGNFPGRFSGRQFSNSRSEMNVSTLELGDSALYLCASSLAQGSTDTQYFGPGTRLTVL.

This clonotype was detected many times. The chain joins TRBV11-2 to TRBJ2-7; D perhaps matches TRBD2 (5 bases). Trimming removed 5 bases at V and 3 bases at J, with 17 bases between. This CDR3 has 15 residues. Per the germline V gene, CDR1 is SGHAT and CDR2 is FQNNGV. CDR3 bases: TGTGCCAGCAGCGGGGAGATTGCCAGAAGCTACGAGCAGTACTTC. Translated, it gives CASSGEIARSYEQYF. Filled out from reference TRBV11-2 and TRBJ2-7, the complete variable domain reads EAGVAQSPRYKIIEKRQSVAFWCNPISGHATLYWYQQILGQGPKLLIQFQNNGVVDDSQLPKDRFSAERLKGVDSTLKIQPAKLEDSAVYLCASSGEIARSYEQYFGPGTRLTVT.